This T cell receptor beta chain was documented in a study of Graves' ophthalmopathy and Graves' hyperthyroidism. General study points: In predicting ophthalmopathy progression, the model reached approximately 70% sensitivity and 72% to 80% specificity.

A note on this clonotype: The antigen is not known.

Researchers took RNA transcripts and amplified TCR beta CDR3 regions from them. An opening RT-PCR round employed HTBI primers and preceded a second-round multiplex PCR. MiXCR, run by TCRdb on the multiplex PCR reads, gives a single entry per CDR3 protein. The table has 650,000 to 900,000 distinct CDR3 sequences, roughly two fifths seen once. Other autoimmune diseases, uncontrolled infections, pregnancy or lactation excluded patients from enrollment. Diagnoses were established from clinical symptoms, serum thyroxine, TRAb, thyroid ultrasound and orbital computed tomography. The PBMCs used were ones drawn from 8 to 10 ml of fresh peripheral blood. Material for sequencing was peripheral blood. This receptor was obtained from an adult man with Graves' ophthalmopathy.

CDR3 protein: CASSLDRDSTQPQHF. The CDR3 bases are TGTGCCAGCAGTCTCGACAGGGATTCAACTCAGCCCCAGCATTTT. The chain has TRBV12-3 or TRBV12-4 and TRBJ1-5; TRBD1 matches 7 bases. The CDR3 covers 15 residues. Trimming took 5 bases from V and 6 from J; bases not matched to a gene: 10.